This record covers a single TCR beta chain. The source of the sample is a study of blood T cell repertoires in COVID-19. Study-level information: Samples taken during acute and convalescent COVID-19 were collected in the United States, Italy and Spain. PBMCs, B-cell-depleted T cells, or T cells were the source of the cDNA or gDNA that made up the material.

Assay: immunoSEQ multiplex PCR; the TCRdb copy retains only in-frame clones and omits some. The table lists around 60,000 clones, about nine tenths of them singletons. The V and J ends lost 2 bases and 6 bases respectively, with 8 bases between them. From germline, CDR1 is SGHDT and CDR2 YYEEEE. The CDR3 runs to 12 residues. This chain connects TRBV5-6 to TRBJ1-1; no reliable D call. The receptor was isolated from an elderly woman with acute or convalescent COVID-19. The sample was peripheral blood. CDR3 sequence: CASSFPGAEAFF. In DNA form, the CDR3 reads TGTGCCAGCAGCTTTCCCGGGGCTGAAGCTTTCTTT.